The T cell receptor beta chain described here comes from a study of cytomegalovirus exposure and HLA in healthy donors. General study results and limits: Further analysis, carried out later, found HLA-associated TCR beta chains more clonally expanded than equally common other chains. In an earlier analysis, in some 500 donors, most V segments appeared productive either ~87% or ~30% of the time.

The germline V and J ends were trimmed by 5 bases and 0 bases, with 12 bases remaining between them. The CDR3 has 15 residues. In germline, CDR1 is SGHVS, CDR2 FQNEAQ. Points on this clone: Antigen: not known.

The PCR was carried out with 60 Vbeta primers and 13 Jbeta primers. The repertoire was sequenced with immunoSEQ multiplex PCR; TCRdb's copy has only in-frame clones and lacks some. The sample carries 220,000 or so clones, about 74% recorded once. Material: PBMCs. V usage is TRBV7-8 and J usage is TRBJ2-3, with a tentative D call TRBD2 (5 bases). The source is a woman in her 30s in good health and CMV-seronegative. CDR3 bases: TGTGCCAGCAGCCAAACTAGTCTTAGCACAGATACGCAGTATTTT. Translation: CASSQTSLSTDTQYF. Looking up the rest from reference TRBV7-8 and TRBJ2-3 gives the full variable domain: GAGVSQSPRYKVAKRGQDVALRCDPISGHVSLFWYQQALGQGPEFLTYFQNEAQLDKSGLPSDRFFAERPEGSVSTLKIQRTQQEDSAVYLCASSQTSLSTDTQYFGPGTRLTVL.